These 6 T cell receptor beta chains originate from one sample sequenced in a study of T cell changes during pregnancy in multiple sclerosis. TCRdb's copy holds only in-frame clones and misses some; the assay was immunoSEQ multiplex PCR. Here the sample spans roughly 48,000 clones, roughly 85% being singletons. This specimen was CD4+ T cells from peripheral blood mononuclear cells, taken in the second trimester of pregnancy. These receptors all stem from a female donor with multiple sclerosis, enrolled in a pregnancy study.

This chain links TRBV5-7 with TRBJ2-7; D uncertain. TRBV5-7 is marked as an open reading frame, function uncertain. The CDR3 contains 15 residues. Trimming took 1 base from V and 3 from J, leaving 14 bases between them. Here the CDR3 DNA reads TGTGCCAGCAGCTTGCATCCTGGCCAAGACTACGAGCAGTACTTC. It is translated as CASSLHPGQDYEQYF.

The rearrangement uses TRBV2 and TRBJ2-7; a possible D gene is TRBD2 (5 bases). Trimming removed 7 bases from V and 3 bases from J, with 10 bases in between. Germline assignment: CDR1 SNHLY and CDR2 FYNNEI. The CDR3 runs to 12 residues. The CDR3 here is CASTGINYEQYF. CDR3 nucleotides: TGTGCCAGCACCGGGATTAACTACGAGCAGTACTTC.

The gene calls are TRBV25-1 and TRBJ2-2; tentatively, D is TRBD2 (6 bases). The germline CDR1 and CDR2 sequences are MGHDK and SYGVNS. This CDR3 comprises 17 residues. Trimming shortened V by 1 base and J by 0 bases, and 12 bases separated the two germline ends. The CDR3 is CASSESPGGPNTGELFF. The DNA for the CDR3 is TGTGCCAGCAGTGAATCTCCCGGGGGACCGAACACCGGGGAGCTGTTTTTT. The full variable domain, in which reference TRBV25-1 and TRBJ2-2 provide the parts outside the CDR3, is EADIYQTPRYLVIGTGKKITLECSQTMGHDKMYWYQQDPGMELHLIHYSYGVNSTEKGDLSSESTVSRIRTEHFPLTLESARPSHTSQYLCASSESPGGPNTGELFFGEGSRLTVL.

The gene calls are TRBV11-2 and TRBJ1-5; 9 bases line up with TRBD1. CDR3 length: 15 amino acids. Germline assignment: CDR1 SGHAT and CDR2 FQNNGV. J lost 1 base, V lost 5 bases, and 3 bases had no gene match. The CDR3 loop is CASSLGTGSNQPQHF. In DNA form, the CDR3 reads TGTGCCAGCAGCCTTGGGACAGGGAGCAATCAGCCCCAGCATTTT.

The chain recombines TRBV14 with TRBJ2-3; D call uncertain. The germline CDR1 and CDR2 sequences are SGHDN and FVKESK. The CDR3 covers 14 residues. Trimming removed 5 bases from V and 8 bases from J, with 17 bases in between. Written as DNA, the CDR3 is TGTGCCAGCAGCTATCTCCCTAGTGGTGGTACGCAGTATTTT. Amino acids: CASSYLPSGGTQYF.

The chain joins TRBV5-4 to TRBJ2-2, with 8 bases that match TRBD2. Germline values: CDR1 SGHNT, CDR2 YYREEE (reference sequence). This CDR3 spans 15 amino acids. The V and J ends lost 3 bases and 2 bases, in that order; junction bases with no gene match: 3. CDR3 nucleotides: TGTGCCAGCAGCTCGGGGGGGACCAACACCGGGGAGCTGTTTTTT. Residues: CASSSGGTNTGELFF.